The rows below give T cell receptor beta chains drawn from one sample of a study of blood T cell repertoires in COVID-19. The method was immunoSEQ multiplex PCR; TCRdb's version includes in-frame clones alone and lacks a portion of them. The table records 150,000 to 200,000 clones, approximately 88% of them present only once. Sequencing used peripheral blood. The receptors come from a man aged 40-49 years with acute or convalescent COVID-19. CDR3s include the opening cysteine and the closing phenylalanine or tryptophan. The order of the fields is clone size, D gene, V gene, J gene, CDR3 DNA, CDR3 protein. A D gene is named only where the DNA matches it firmly. Clone size is given for some rows only: seen once, a few or many times, or a class if the clone is expanded.

.,.,TRBV27,TRBJ1-2,TGTGCCAGCAGCCCGGGACAATATTCTAACTATGGCTACACCTTC,CASSPGQYSNYGYTF
.,.,TRBV5-1,TRBJ2-7,TGCGCCAGCAGCTTGGTGGAGGGATCGTACGAGCAGTACTTC,CASSLVEGSYEQYF
once,TRBD1,TRBV5-4,TRBJ1-1,TGTGCCAGCCAAAGACAGGGGGAGAACACTGAAGCTTTCTTT,CASQRQGENTEAFF
once,TRBD2,TRBV13,TRBJ2-3,TGTGCCAGCAGCTCTCGGACTAGCGGGGGGAAAGGAGATACGCAGTATTTT,CASSSRTSGGKGDTQYF
.,TRBD1,TRBV13,TRBJ2-5,TGTGCCAGCAGCTTAGCAGGGGGCGGTTGGGAGACCCAGTACTTC,CASSLAGGGWETQYF
.,TRBD1,TRBV14,TRBJ1-1,TGTGCCAGCAGCCGCTGGACAGGGGAGATTTACACTGAAGCTTTCTTT,CASSRWTGEIYTEAFF
.,.,TRBV19,TRBJ1-1,TGTGCCAGTCGATACGGCAGCGGGGGCGACACTGAAGCTTTCTTT,CASRYGSGGDTEAFF
.,.,TRBV6-2/TRBV6-3,TRBJ1-3,TGTGCCAGCAGCGTCGACAGGATCTCTGGAAACACCATATATTTT,CASSVDRISGNTIYF
.,TRBD1,TRBV6-6,TRBJ1-2,TGTGCCACCCGGGACAGGGCCTTCTATGGCTACACCTTC,CATRDRAFYGYTF
.,TRBD1,TRBV6-2/TRBV6-3,TRBJ2-7,TGTGCCAGCAGTTACGGGGACAGCTACGAGCAGTACTTC,CASSYGDSYEQYF
once,.,TRBV2,TRBJ1-1,TGTGCCAGCAGCGGCACAGGGCTCACTGAAGCTTTCTTT,CASSGTGLTEAFF
.,.,TRBV11-2,TRBJ2-6,TGTGCCAGCAGCCTCCGACAGCCCGGAAGCTCTGGGGCCAACGTCCTGACTTTC,CASSLRQPGSSGANVLTF
.,.,TRBV7-9,TRBJ2-7,TGTGCCAGCAGCTTATCGACCAGGGGTTTGGGCTCCGAGCAGTACTTC,CASSLSTRGLGSEQYF
once,.,TRBV21-1,TRBJ1-5,TGTGCCAGCAGCGGGACAGGGGCGTTGGCCCAGCATTTT,CASSGTGALAQHF
.,.,TRBV7-2,TRBJ2-1,TGTGCCAGCAGCCGCCGGGCGGGGTACTGGTTCTTC,CASSRRAGYWFF
.,TRBD1,TRBV30,TRBJ1-6,TGTGGGATGACCGGGACAGGCTCTTCACCCCTCCACTTT,CGMTGTGSSPLHF
.,.,TRBV28,TRBJ2-1,TGTGCCAGCAACCTGGGACGGACTAATTTTAATGAGCAGTTCTTC,CASNLGRTNFNEQFF
.,TRBD1,TRBV30,TRBJ1-1,TGTGCCTGGAGTTCTAAACCAGGGGGTCCGGCTTTCTTT,CAWSSKPGGPAFF
.,TRBD1,TRBV18,TRBJ2-7,TGTGCCAGCTCACCGACAGGGGGGACCTACGAGCAGTACTTC,CASSPTGGTYEQYF
.,.,TRBV28,TRBJ1-2,TGTGCCAGCAGCCCAGACGGGGGGCTTGGGTATGGCTACACCTTC,CASSPDGGLGYGYTF
.,TRBD2,TRBV5-1,TRBJ2-3,TGCGCCAGCAGGGGCGGGGGGAGCACAGATACGCAGTATTTT,CASRGGGSTDTQYF
.,.,TRBV28,TRBJ1-1,TGTGCCAGCAGTCCCCTCAGGCAGATGAACACTGAAGCTTTCTTT,CASSPLRQMNTEAFF
.,.,TRBV11-2,TRBJ2-3,TGTGCCAGCAGCTTAGATCGTAGCACAGATACGCAGTATTTT,CASSLDRSTDTQYF
.,TRBD2,TRBV4-1,TRBJ2-1,TGCGCCAGCAGCCAAGCGACTAGCGGGGGGCCTTACAATGAGCAGTTCTTC,CASSQATSGGPYNEQFF
.,.,TRBV12-5,TRBJ1-6,TGTGCTAGTGGGGGCCGGGGGGGATCCTATAATTCACCCCTCCACTTT,CASGGRGGSYNSPLHF
.,TRBD2,TRBV4-2,TRBJ2-7,TGTGCCAGCAGCCATGAGCGGGGGGCCCCTCGCGAGCAGTACTTC,CASSHERGAPREQYF
once,TRBD1,TRBV25-1,TRBJ2-3,TGTGCCAGCAGTGAACAAAGACAGGGGTGGAGCCCAGATACGCAGTATTTT,CASSEQRQGWSPDTQYF
.,.,TRBV28,TRBJ2-7,TGTGCCAGCAGTCCGCCAGGGGCTAGCTCCTACGAGCAGTACTTC,CASSPPGASSYEQYF
.,TRBD2,TRBV2,TRBJ2-1,TGTGCCAGCAGGGGGACTAGCGGGGGCAGCTCCTACAATGAGCAGTTCTTC,CASRGTSGGSSYNEQFF
.,.,TRBV4-3,TRBJ2-7,TGCGCCAGCAGCCAAGATACGGTGGTATACGAGCAGTACTTC,CASSQDTVVYEQYF
.,.,TRBV5-1,TRBJ2-7,TGCGCCAGCAGCTTGGGAGGAAGCGACGAGCAGTACTTC,CASSLGGSDEQYF
.,.,TRBV6-5,TRBJ2-7,TGTGCCAGCAGCAGGTTCCCCTACGAGCAGTACTTC,CASSRFPYEQYF
.,TRBD1,TRBV6-5,TRBJ1-2,TGTGCCAGCAGTCCCCGGGGACAGGCCTATGGCTACACCTTC,CASSPRGQAYGYTF
.,.,TRBV7-9,TRBJ1-3,TGTGCCAGCACCCCCCCTCGGGGGGTTGGAAACACCATATATTTT,CASTPPRGVGNTIYF
.,TRBD1,TRBV19,TRBJ1-5,TGTGCCAGTAGTATGGGCAGGGGGATGGAGCCCCAGCATTTT,CASSMGRGMEPQHF
.,.,TRBV18,TRBJ2-3,TGTGCCAGCTCACCACGCGCAGGGCATACCTCTAAATCCACAGATACGCAGTATTTT,CASSPRAGHTSKSTDTQYF
.,.,TRBV5-6,TRBJ1-1,TGTGCCAGCAGCGGAGCAGGGTTGGAGAACACTGAAGCTTTCTTT,CASSGAGLENTEAFF
.,TRBD2,TRBV7-2,TRBJ2-3,TGTGCCAGCAGCTTAAGGCGGGGGGTGGGCACAGATACGCAGTATTTT,CASSLRRGVGTDTQYF
.,.,TRBV7-9,TRBJ2-7,TGTGCCAGCAGCTTTCGGGAAAACAGCGGGCAGTACTTC,CASSFRENSGQYF